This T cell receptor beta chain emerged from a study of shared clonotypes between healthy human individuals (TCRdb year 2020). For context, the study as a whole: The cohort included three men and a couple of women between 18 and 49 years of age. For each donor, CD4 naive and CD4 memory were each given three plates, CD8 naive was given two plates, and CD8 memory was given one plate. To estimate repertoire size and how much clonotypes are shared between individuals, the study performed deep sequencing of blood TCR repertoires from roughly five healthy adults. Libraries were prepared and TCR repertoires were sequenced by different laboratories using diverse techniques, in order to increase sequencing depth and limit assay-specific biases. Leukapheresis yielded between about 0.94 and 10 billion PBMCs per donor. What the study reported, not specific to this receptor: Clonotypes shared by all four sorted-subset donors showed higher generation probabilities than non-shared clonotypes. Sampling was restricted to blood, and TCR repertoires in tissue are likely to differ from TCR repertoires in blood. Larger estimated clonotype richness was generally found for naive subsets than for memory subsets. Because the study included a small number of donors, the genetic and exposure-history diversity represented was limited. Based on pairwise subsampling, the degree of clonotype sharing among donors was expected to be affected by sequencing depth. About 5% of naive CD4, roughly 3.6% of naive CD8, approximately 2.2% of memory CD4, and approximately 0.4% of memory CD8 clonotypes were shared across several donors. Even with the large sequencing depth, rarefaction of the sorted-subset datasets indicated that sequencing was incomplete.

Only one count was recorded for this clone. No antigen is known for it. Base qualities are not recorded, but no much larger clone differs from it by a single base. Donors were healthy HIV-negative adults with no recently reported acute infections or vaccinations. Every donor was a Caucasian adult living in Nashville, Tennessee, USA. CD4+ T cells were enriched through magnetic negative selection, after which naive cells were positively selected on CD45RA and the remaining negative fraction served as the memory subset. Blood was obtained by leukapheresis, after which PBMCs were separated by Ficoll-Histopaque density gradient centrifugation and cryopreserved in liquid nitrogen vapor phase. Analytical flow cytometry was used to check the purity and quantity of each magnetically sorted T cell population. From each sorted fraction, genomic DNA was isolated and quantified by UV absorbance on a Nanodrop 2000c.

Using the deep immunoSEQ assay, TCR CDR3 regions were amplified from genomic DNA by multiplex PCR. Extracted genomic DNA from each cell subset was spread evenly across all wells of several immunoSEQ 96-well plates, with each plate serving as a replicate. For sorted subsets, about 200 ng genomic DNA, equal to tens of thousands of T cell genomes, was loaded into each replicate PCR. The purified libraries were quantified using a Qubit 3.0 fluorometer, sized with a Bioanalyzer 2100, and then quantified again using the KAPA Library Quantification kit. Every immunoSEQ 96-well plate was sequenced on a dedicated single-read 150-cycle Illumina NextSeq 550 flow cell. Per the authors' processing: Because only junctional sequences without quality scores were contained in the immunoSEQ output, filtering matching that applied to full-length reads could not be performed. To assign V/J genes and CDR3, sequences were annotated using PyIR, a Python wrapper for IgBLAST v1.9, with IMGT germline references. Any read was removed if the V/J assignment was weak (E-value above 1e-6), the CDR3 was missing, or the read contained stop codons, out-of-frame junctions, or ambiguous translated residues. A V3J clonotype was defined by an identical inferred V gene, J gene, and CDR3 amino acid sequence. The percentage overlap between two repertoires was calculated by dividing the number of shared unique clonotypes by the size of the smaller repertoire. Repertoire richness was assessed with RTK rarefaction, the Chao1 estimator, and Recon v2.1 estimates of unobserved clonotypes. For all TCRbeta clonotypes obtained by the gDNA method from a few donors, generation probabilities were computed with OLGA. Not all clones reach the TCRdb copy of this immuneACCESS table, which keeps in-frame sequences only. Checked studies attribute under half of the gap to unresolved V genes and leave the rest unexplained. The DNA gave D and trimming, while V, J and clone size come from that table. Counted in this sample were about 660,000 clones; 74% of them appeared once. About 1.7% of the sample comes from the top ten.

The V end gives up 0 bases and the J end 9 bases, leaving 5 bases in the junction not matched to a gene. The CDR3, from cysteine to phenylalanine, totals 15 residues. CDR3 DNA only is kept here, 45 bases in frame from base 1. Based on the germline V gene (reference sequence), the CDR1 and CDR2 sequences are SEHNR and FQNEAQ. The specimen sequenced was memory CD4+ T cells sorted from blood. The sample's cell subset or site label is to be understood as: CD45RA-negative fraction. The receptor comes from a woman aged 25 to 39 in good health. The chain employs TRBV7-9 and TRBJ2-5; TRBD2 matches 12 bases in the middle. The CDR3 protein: CASSLAGLAGGPQYF. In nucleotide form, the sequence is TGTGCCAGCAGCTTAGCGGGGCTAGCGGGAGGGCCCCAGTACTTC.